This TCR beta chain was sequenced for a study of shared clonotypes between healthy human individuals. Per germline, CDR1 ENHRY and CDR2 SYGVKD. This CDR3 has 14 amino acids. V was trimmed by 5 bases and J by 1 base, leaving 11 bases between them. Profiling relied on immunoSEQ multiplex PCR, and the TCRdb table lists in-frame clones only, not all of them. In the table there are 2 million to 2.5 million clones, 93% of which are singletons. This clone was counted between two and nine times. This clonotype was sampled from a man aged 18 to 35 in good health. Some clones in this sample may be carry-over from other donors' samples. Input material: naive CD4+ T cells from PBMCs. Subset indicated: CD45RA+ positively selected. This sequence joins TRBV10-3 and TRBJ1-2; possibly TRBD1 for D (6 bases). In DNA, the CDR3 is TGTGCCATCAGTACTGGACAGAATAACTATGGCTACACCTTC. Protein: CAISTGQNNYGYTF.